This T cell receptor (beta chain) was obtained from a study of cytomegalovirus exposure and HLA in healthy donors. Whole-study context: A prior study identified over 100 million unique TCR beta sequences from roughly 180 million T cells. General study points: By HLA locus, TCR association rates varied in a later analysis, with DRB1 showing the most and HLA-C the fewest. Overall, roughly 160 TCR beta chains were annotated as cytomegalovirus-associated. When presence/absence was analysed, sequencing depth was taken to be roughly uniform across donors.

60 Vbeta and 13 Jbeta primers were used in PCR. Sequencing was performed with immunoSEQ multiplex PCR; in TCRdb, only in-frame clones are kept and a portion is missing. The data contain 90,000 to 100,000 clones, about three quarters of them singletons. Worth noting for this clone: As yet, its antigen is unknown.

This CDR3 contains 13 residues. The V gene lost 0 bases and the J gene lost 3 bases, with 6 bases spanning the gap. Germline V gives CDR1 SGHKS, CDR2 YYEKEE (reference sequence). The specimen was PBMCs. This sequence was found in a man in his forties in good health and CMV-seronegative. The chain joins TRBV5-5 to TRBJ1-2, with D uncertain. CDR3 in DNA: TGTGCCAGCAGCTTGGGGTTAGACTATGGCTACACCTTC. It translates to CASSLGLDYGYTF.